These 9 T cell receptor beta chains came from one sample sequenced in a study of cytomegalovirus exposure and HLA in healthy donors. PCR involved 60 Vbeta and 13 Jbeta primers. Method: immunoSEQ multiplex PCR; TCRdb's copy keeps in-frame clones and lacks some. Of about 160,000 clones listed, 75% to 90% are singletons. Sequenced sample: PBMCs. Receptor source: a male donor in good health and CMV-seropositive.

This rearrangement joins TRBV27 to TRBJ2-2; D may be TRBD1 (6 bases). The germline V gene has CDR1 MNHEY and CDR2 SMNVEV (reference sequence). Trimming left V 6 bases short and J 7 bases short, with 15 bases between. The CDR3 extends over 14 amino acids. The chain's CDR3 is CASRPYRADGELFF. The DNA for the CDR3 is TGTGCCAGCAGGCCTTACAGGGCTGACGGGGAGCTGTTTTTT.

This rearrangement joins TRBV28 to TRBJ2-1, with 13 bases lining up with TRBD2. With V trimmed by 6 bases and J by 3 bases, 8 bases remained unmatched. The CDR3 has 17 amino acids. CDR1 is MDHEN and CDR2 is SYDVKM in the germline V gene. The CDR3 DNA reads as TGTGCCAGCAGCCTTTGGACTAGCGGGAGTAGCTACAATGAGCAGTTCTTC. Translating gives CASSLWTSGSSYNEQFF.

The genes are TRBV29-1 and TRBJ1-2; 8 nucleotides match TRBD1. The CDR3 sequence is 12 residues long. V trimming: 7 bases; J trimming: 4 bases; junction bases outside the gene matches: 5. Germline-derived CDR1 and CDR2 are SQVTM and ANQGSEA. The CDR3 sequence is CSGTGNFYGYTF. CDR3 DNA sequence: TGCAGCGGGACAGGGAACTTCTATGGCTACACCTTC.

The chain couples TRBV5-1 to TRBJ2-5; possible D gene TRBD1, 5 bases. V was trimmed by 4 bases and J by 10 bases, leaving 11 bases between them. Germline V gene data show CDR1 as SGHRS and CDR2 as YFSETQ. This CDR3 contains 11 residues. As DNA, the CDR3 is TGCGCCAGCAGCCCGGACAATTTCCAGTACTTC. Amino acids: CASSPDNFQYF.

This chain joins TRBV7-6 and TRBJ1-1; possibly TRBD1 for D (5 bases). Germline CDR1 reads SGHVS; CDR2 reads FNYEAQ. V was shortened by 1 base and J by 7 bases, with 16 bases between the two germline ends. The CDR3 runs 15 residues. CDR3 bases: TGTGCCAGCAGCTTAGAACGCGGACACTTAGTTGAAGCTTTCTTT. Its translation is CASSLERGHLVEAFF.

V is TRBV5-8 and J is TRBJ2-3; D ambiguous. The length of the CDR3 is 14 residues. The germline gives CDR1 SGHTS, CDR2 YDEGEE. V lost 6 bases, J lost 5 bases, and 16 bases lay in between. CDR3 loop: CASTFEAPGDTQYF. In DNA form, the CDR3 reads TGTGCCAGCACCTTCGAGGCCCCTGGAGATACGCAGTATTTT.

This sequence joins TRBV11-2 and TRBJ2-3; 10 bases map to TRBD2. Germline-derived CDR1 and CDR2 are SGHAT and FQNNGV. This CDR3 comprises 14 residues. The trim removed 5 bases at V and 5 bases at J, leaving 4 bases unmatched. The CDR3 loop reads CASSPRLAGDTQYF. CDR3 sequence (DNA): TGTGCCAGCAGCCCCCGACTAGCGGGAGATACGCAGTATTTT.

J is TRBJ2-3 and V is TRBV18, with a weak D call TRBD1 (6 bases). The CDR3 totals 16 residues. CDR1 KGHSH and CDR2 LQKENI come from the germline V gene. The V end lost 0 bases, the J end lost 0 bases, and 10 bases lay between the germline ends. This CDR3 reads CASSPPDRSSTDTQYF. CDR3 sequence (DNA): TGTGCCAGCTCACCACCGGACAGATCTAGCACAGATACGCAGTATTTT.

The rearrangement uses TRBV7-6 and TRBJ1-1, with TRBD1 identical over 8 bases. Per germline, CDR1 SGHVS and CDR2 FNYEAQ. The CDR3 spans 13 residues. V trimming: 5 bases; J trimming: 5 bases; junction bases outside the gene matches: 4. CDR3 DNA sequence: TGTGCCAGCAGCCCCAGACAGGGGACTGAAGCTTTCTTT. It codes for CASSPRQGTEAFF.